Below are 17 T cell receptor beta chains sequenced from a single sample in a study of blood T cell repertoires in COVID-19. Profiling relied on immunoSEQ multiplex PCR, and the TCRdb table lists in-frame clones only, not all of them. The table includes 40,000 or so clones, 85% detected once. The sample taken for sequencing was peripheral blood. These receptors originate from a middle-aged man with active COVID-19.

V is TRBV10-1 and J is TRBJ2-3; 7 nucleotides line up with TRBD2. CDR3 length equals 14 residues. Germline trimming cut 9 bases from V and 0 bases from J; bases unmatched to any gene: 6. CDR1 is WNHNN and CDR2 is SYGVQD in the germline V gene (reference sequence). Here the CDR3 reads CASFRGVSTDTQYF. The DNA of the CDR3 is TGCGCCAGTTTCCGGGGGGTTAGCACAGATACGCAGTATTTT.

V is TRBV6-1 and J is TRBJ2-7; 8 bases line up with TRBD1. CDR1 and CDR2 from the germline V gene are MNHNS and SASEGT. V lost 4 bases to trimming and J lost 4 bases; unmatched junction nucleotides: 12. The CDR3 consists of 16 residues. CDR3 nucleotides: TGTGCCAGCAGTGTTCTTTCGACAGGGGCATGGTACGAGCAGTACTTC. It specifies CASSVLSTGAWYEQYF.

The chain combines TRBV5-1 with TRBJ2-3; 7 nucleotides match TRBD1. V lost 3 bases to trimming and J lost 4 bases; unmatched junction nucleotides: 2. The germline V gene has CDR1 SGHRS and CDR2 YFSETQ. The CDR3 runs 13 residues. CDR3 sequence: CASSSTGSDTQYF. CDR3 bases: TGCGCCAGCAGCTCGACAGGGTCAGATACGCAGTATTTT.

The V gene is TRBV2, the J gene TRBJ1-2; D is unclear. The V gene's germline CDR1 is SNHLY and CDR2 FYNNEI. The CDR3 extends over 15 amino acids. The V end was cut by 4 bases, the J end by 0 bases, with 12 bases between. CDR3 bases: TGTGCCAGCAGTGGGTTTCGGACTACTAACTATGGCTACACCTTC. Its translation is CASSGFRTTNYGYTF.

V usage is TRBV7-9 and J usage is TRBJ2-7, with D possibly matching TRBD1 (8 bases). The V end lost 6 bases, the J end lost 6 bases, and 15 bases lay between the germline ends. Germline CDR1 and CDR2: SEHNR and FQNEAQ (reference sequence). This CDR3 is built from 13 residues. This CDR3 reads CASSLTGEGEQYF. As DNA, the CDR3 is TGTGCCAGCAGTTTGACAGGGGAGGGCGAGCAGTACTTC.

The chain recombines TRBV14 with TRBJ2-5; 9 bases are a match to TRBD2. Germline V gene lookup returns CDR1 SGHDN and CDR2 FVKESK. There are 15 residues in the CDR3. Trimming removed 4 bases from V and 5 bases from J; junction bases left unmatched: 8. CDR3 coding DNA: TGTGCCAGCAGCCTTGGAGGCGGGAGGGTGGAGACCCAGTACTTC. Translated, it gives CASSLGGGRVETQYF.

This chain connects TRBV7-7 to TRBJ2-5; no reliable D call. Trimming left V 0 bases short and J 5 bases short, with 13 bases between. Germline loops: CDR1 SSHAT, CDR2 FNYEAQ (reference sequence). This CDR3 is built from 15 residues. CDR3 region: CASSLAFGGWETQYF. DNA of the CDR3: TGTGCCAGCAGCTTAGCATTTGGCGGCTGGGAGACCCAGTACTTC.

The genes are TRBV24-1 and TRBJ1-1; no definite D call. From germline, CDR1 is KGHDR and CDR2 SFDVKD. This CDR3 comprises 15 residues. V shed 4 bases and J shed 6 bases, with 17 bases lying between them. The CDR3 reads CATSENRSRKSEAFF. DNA for the CDR3: TGTGCCACCAGTGAGAACCGGAGTCGGAAATCTGAAGCTTTCTTT.

The chain has TRBV15 and TRBJ2-6, with 13 bases matching TRBD2. Germline CDR1 LNHNV, CDR2 YYDKDF (reference sequence). The CDR3 contains 18 residues. J was trimmed by 3 bases and V by 4 bases; bases with no gene match: 6. The CDR3 is CATSTRLAGGHGANVLTF. CDR3 DNA: TGTGCCACCAGCACGCGACTAGCGGGGGGTCATGGGGCCAACGTCCTGACTTTC. The full variable domain, completed using reference TRBV15 and TRBJ2-6, is DAMVIQNPRYQVTQFGKPVTLSCSQTLNHNVMYWYQQKSSQAPKLLFHYYDKDFNNEADTPDNFQSRRPNTSFCFLDIRSPGLGDTAMYLCATSTRLAGGHGANVLTFGAGSRLTVL.

The chain recombines TRBV3-1 (or the pseudogene TRBV3-2) with TRBJ2-6, with D possibly TRBD2 on 6 matching bases. With 4 bases removed from V and 0 bases from J, the gap between germline ends came to 16 bases. This CDR3 is built from 18 residues. The V gene's germline CDR1 is LGHDT and CDR2 YNNKEL (reference sequence). The CDR3 DNA follows: TGTGCCAGCAGCCCAAGACTAGGGCCCAGCTCTGGGGCCAACGTCCTGACTTTC. This encodes CASSPRLGPSSGANVLTF.

The chain employs TRBV9 and TRBJ2-7; 7 bases align to TRBD2. J gave up 4 bases and V 2 bases, and 9 bases lay outside the gene matches. CDR3 length: 15 residues. Germline V gives CDR1 SGDLS, CDR2 YYNGEE. The CDR3 spells CASSVDAGEAYEQYF. CDR3 nucleotide sequence: TGTGCCAGCAGCGTTGACGCGGGGGAGGCGTACGAGCAGTACTTC.

The V call is TRBV7-2, the J call TRBJ1-5; no reliable D call. The CDR3 has 13 residues. V was cut by 5 bases and J by 3 bases, with 8 bases left in between. Per the germline V gene, CDR1 is SGHTA and CDR2 is FQGNSA. The CDR3 loop is CASSLEYNQPQHF. CDR3 sequence (DNA): TGTGCCAGCAGCCTAGAATACAATCAGCCCCAGCATTTT. Filled out from reference TRBV7-2 and TRBJ1-5, the complete variable domain reads GAGVSQSPSNKVTEKGKDVELRCDPISGHTALYWYRQSLGQGLEFLIYFQGNSAPDKSGLPSDRFSAERTGGSVSTLTIQRTQQEDSAVYLCASSLEYNQPQHFGDGTRLSIL.

The chain combines TRBV9 with TRBJ2-7; TRBD2 is a possible D gene (7 bases). This CDR3 region has 14 residues. The V gene lost 4 bases and the J gene lost 5 bases, with 16 bases spanning the gap. Germline CDR1 and CDR2: SGDLS and YYNGEE. In nucleotides, the CDR3 is TGTGCCAGCAGCACCACGGGGGGCTTAGACGAGCAGTACTTC. Translated: CASSTTGGLDEQYF.

This rearrangement joins TRBV4-2 to TRBJ2-1, with 9 bases that match TRBD2. V gave up 0 bases and J gave up 0 bases; unmatched junction bases: 3. The germline CDR1 and CDR2 sequences are LGHNA and YNFKEQ. This CDR3 contains 17 residues. CDR3 in DNA: TGTGCCAGCAGCCAAGATTTTAGCGGGAGCTCCTACAATGAGCAGTTCTTC. Translated: CASSQDFSGSSYNEQFF.

The J gene is TRBJ2-3, the V gene TRBV10-3; 10 nucleotides align to TRBD2. The CDR3 is 15 amino acids. The germline gives CDR1 ENHRY, CDR2 SYGVKD. The V and J ends lost 5 bases and 4 bases, in that order; junction bases with no gene match: 6. CDR3 DNA sequence: TGTGCCATCAGTTTAGCGGGAGGCGGGGCAGATACGCAGTATTTT. Translation gives CAISLAGGGADTQYF.

This clone was observed a handful of times. The chain carries TRBV19 and TRBJ1-5; TRBD1 aligns across 7 bases. The CDR3 runs 18 residues. CDR1 and CDR2 (germline): LNHDA, SQIVND (reference sequence). V lost 0 bases to trimming and J lost 4 bases; unmatched junction nucleotides: 12. The CDR3 coding sequence is TGTGCCAGTAGTATAGATCCTTTAGGGACAGTTAGAAATCAGCCCCAGCATTTT. Encoded protein: CASSIDPLGTVRNQPQHF. The full variable domain, with the rest looked up from reference TRBV19 and TRBJ1-5, is DGGITQSPKYLFRKEGQNVTLSCEQNLNHDAMYWYRQDPGQGLRLIYYSQIVNDFQKGDIAEGYSVSREKKESFPLTVTSAQKNPTAFYLCASSIDPLGTVRNQPQHFGDGTRLSIL.

The J gene is TRBJ2-1, the V gene TRBV9, with 11 positions matching TRBD2. The junction had 4 bases not matched to a gene; V was cut back by 4 bases and J by 7 bases. The germline V gene encodes CDR1 SGDLS and CDR2 YYNGEE. The CDR3 runs to 14 residues. The CDR3 region is CASSLSGGDNEQFF. The CDR3 bases are TGTGCCAGCAGCCTTAGCGGGGGGGATAATGAGCAGTTCTTC.